The 5 T cell receptor beta chains below all came from one sample that was sequenced in a study of shared clonotypes between healthy human individuals. Clones were read by immunoSEQ multiplex PCR, and TCRdb kept only the in-frame ones, dropping some. This table holds about 500,000 clones, roughly 80% found once. Sequences were obtained from PBMCs. The source of these receptors is a woman between 35 and 50 years old in good health. Some clones in this sample may be carry-over from other donors' samples.

The gene calls are TRBV7-2 and TRBJ2-7; 8 nucleotides line up with TRBD2. Germline V lookup: CDR1 SGHTA, CDR2 FQGNSA. Losses at the gene ends were 3 bases for V and 2 bases for J; bases not matched to a gene: 15. The CDR3 spans 18 residues. The CDR3: CASSFVISAGGLPYEQYF. For the CDR3, the DNA is TGTGCCAGCAGCTTCGTTATTTCTGCGGGGGGCCTCCCCTACGAGCAGTACTTC.

The table lists this clone with a few counts. Other DNA sequences within the sample encode an identical CDR3. CDR3 nucleotides: TGTGCCTGGGACAGGGAAGGATCACCCCTCCACTTT. Its protein is CAWDREGSPLHF. The chain is built from TRBV30 and TRBJ1-6; 7 bases match TRBD1. In germline, CDR1 is GTSNPN, CDR2 SVGIG (reference sequence). The CDR3 consists of 12 residues. Losses at the gene ends were 5 bases for V and 10 bases for J; bases not matched to a gene: 5.

As concerns this clone: An end of the junction differs from the germline gene, which may be a read error. The rearrangement links TRBV7-7 to TRBJ2-1, with TRBD2 matching over 9 bases. The CDR3 extends over 15 amino acids. Looked up from germline, CDR1 is SSHAT and CDR2 is FNYEAQ (reference sequence). The CDR3 coding sequence is TGTGCTAGCAGCCCCGGACTAGCGTGGGACAATGAGCAGTTCTTC. It is translated as CASSPGLAWDNEQFF.

The rearrangement joins TRBV29-1 to TRBJ2-7; 9 bases are a match to TRBD2. The CDR3 sequence is 14 residues long. Per the germline V gene, CDR1 is SQVTM and CDR2 is ANQGSEA. The V gene end was trimmed by 0 bases and the J gene end by 5 bases; junction bases not matched to a gene: 5. Here the CDR3 DNA reads TGCAGCGTTGAAGAAATTAGCGGGAGTCACGAGCAGTACTTC. Residues: CSVEEISGSHEQYF.

The chain couples TRBV4-1 to TRBJ2-3, with D maybe TRBD1 (5 bases). V lost 4 bases, J lost 0 bases, and 8 bases lay in between. Germline CDR1 reads MGHRA; CDR2 reads YSYEKL. This CDR3 spans 14 amino acids. CDR3 sequence reads: CASSRPGSTDTQYF. The CDR3 region has the DNA TGCGCCAGCAGCCGACCAGGGAGCACAGATACGCAGTATTTT.